This TCR beta chain stems from a study of monozygotic twins with inflammatory bowel disease. The germline V gene encodes CDR1 SEHNR and CDR2 FQNEAQ (reference sequence). The CDR3 consists of 16 residues. Via template switching, UMIs carrying a 6-nucleotide sample barcode were introduced. Each of TCRalpha and TCRbeta cDNA went through two nested PCRs, lasting 16 and 9 cycles. For each CDR3 protein, TCRdb gives one entry from its re-call of the 5' RACE reads, without DNA. Across about 210,000 distinct CDR3 sequences, the top ten clones capture roughly 1.5% of the sample. This TCR was sampled from a human donor with ulcerative colitis or Crohn's disease, or a healthy co-twin of an affected twin (not recorded which). The V and J genes are TRBV7-9 and TRBJ2-1; without DNA, the TCRdb call of TRBD2 cannot be checked. Material for sequencing was blood. CDR3 loop: CASSLAGRGAHNEQFF.